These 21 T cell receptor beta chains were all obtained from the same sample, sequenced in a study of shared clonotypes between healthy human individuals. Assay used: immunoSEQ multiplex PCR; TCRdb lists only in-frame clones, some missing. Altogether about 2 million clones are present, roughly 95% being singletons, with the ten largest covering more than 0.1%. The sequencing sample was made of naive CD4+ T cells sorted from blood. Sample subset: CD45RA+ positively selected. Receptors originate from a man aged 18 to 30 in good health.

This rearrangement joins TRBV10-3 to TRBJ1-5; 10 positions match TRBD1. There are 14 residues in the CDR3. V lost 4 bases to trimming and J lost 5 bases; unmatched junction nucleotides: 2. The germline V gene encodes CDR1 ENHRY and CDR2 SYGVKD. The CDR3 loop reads CAISAGTGDQPQHF. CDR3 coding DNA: TGTGCCATCAGTGCCGGGACAGGGGATCAGCCCCAGCATTTT.

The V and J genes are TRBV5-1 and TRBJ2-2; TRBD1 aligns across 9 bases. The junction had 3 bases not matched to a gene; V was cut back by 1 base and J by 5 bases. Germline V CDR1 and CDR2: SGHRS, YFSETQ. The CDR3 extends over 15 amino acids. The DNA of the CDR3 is TGCGCCAGCAGCTTGAGGGACAGGGCTACCGGGGAGCTGTTTTTT. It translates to CASSLRDRATGELFF.

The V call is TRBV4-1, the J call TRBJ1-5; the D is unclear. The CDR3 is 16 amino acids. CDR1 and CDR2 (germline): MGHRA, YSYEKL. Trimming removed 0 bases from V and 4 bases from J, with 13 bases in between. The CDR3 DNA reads TGCGCCAGCAGCCAAGAAGCGTGGAGGGAAAATCAGCCCCAGCATTTT. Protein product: CASSQEAWRENQPQHF.

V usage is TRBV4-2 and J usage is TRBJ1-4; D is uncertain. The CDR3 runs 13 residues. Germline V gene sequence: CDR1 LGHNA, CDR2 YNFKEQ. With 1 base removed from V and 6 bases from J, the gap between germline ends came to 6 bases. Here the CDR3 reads CASSQVVHEKLFF. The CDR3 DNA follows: TGTGCCAGCAGCCAAGTTGTCCATGAAAAACTGTTTTTT.

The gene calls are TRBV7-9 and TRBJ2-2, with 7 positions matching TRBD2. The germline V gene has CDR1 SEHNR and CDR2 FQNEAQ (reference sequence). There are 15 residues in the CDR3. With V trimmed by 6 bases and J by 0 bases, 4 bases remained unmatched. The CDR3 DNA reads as TGTGCCAGCAGAAGCGGGACGGCGAACACCGGGGAGCTGTTTTTT. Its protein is CASRSGTANTGELFF.

The CDR3 here is CASSYPGDGQPQHF. The CDR3 DNA reads as TGTGCCAGCAGTTACCCAGGGGATGGTCAGCCCCAGCATTTT. V and J are TRBV6-6 and TRBJ1-5; D is possibly TRBD1 (6 bases). Germline V gives CDR1 MNHNY, CDR2 SVGAGI (reference sequence). V shed 2 bases and J shed 6 bases, with 11 bases lying between them. The CDR3 has 14 amino acids.

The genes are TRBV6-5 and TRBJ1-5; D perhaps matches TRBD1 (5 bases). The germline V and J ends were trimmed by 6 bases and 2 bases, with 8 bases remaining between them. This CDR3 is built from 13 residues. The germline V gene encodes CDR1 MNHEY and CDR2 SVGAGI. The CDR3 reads CASRDSGNQPQHF. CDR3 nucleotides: TGTGCCAGCAGAGACAGTGGCAATCAGCCCCAGCATTTT.

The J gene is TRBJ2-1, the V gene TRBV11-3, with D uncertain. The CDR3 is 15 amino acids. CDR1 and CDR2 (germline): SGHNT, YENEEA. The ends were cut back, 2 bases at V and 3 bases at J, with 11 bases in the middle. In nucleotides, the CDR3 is TGTGCCAGCAGCTTATCTGGGGTCGGCTACAATGAGCAGTTCTTC. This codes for CASSLSGVGYNEQFF.

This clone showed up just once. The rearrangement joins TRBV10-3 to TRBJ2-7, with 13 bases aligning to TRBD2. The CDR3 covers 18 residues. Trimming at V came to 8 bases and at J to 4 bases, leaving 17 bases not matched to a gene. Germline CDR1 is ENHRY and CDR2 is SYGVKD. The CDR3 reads CAIRGRTSGRPLIYEQYF. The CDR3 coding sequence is TGTGCCATCCGCGGGCGGACTAGCGGGAGACCCCTTATTTACGAGCAGTACTTC.

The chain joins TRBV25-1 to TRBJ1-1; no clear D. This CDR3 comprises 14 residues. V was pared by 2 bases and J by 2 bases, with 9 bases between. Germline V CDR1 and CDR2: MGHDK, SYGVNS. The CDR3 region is CASSEMAANTEAFF. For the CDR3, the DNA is TGTGCCAGCAGTGAAATGGCGGCTAACACTGAAGCTTTCTTT.

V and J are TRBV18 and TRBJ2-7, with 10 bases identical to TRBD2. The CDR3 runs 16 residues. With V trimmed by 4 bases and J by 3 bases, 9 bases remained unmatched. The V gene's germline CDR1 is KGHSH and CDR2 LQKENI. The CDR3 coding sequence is TGTGCCAGCTCACTACCTAGCGGGGGCCCTCTCTACGAGCAGTACTTC. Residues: CASSLPSGGPLYEQYF.

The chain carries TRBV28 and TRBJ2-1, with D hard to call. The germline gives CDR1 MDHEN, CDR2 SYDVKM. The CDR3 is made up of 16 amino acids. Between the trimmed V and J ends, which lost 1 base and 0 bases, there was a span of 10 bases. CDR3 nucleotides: TGTGCCAGCAGTTTATCTGGACCTTCCTCCTACAATGAGCAGTTCTTC. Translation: CASSLSGPSSYNEQFF.

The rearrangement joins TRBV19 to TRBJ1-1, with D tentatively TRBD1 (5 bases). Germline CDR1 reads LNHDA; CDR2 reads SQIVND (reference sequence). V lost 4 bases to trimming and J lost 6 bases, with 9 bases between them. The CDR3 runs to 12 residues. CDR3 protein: CASSTQGSEAFF. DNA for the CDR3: TGTGCCAGTAGTACCCAGGGTTCTGAAGCTTTCTTT. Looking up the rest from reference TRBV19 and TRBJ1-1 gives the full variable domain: DGGITQSPKYLFRKEGQNVTLSCEQNLNHDAMYWYRQDPGQGLRLIYYSQIVNDFQKGDIAEGYSVSREKKESFPLTVTSAQKNPTAFYLCASSTQGSEAFFGQGTRLTVV.

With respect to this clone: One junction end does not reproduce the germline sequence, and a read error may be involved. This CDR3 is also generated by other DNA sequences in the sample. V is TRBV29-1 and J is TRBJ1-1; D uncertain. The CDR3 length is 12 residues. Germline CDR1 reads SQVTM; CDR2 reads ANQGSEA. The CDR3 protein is CSVVILNTEAFF. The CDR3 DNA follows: TGTAGCGTTGTTATCCTGAACACTGAAGCTTTCTTT.

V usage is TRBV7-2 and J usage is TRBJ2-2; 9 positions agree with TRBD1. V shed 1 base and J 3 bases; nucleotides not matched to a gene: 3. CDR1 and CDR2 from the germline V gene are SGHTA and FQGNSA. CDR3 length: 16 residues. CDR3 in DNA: TGTGCCAGCAGCTTAGGGACAGGGGCCCACACCGGGGAGCTGTTTTTT. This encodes CASSLGTGAHTGELFF.

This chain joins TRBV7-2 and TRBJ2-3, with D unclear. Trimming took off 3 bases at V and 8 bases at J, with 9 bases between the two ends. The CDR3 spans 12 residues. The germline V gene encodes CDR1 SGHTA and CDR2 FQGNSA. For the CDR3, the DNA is TGTGCCAGCAGCTTCGACCTGGGTACGCAGTATTTT. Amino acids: CASSFDLGTQYF.

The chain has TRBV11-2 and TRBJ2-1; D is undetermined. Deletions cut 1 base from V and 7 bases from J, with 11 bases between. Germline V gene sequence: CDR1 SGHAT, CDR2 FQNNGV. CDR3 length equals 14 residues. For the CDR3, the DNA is TGTGCCAGCAGCTTAGGCCTAGTGGGGAATGAGCAGTTCTTC. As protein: CASSLGLVGNEQFF.

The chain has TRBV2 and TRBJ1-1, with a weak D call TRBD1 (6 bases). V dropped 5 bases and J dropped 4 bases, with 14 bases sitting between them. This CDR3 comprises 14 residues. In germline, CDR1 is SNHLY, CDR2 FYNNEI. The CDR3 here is CASSTQGTRTEAFF. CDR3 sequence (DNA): TGTGCCAGCAGTACTCAGGGGACCCGCACTGAAGCTTTCTTT.

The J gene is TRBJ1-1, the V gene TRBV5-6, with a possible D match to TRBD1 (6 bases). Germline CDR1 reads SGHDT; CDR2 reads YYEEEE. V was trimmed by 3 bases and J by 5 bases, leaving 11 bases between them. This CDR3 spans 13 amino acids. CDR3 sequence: CASSSGQWTEAFF. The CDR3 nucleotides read TGTGCCAGCAGCTCCGGACAGTGGACTGAAGCTTTCTTT. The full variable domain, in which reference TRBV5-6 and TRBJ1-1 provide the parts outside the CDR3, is DAGVTQSPTHLIKTRGQQVTLRCSPKSGHDTVSWYQQALGQGPQFIFQYYEEEERQRGNFPDRFSGHQFPNYSSELNVNALLLGDSALYLCASSSGQWTEAFFGQGTRLTVV.

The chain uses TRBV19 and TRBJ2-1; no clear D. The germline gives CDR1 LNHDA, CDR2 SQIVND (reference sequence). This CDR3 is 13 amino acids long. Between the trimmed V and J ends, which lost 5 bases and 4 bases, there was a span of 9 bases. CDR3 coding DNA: TGTGCCAGTAGTTCCAGACGGTACAATGAGCAGTTCTTC. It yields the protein CASSSRRYNEQFF.

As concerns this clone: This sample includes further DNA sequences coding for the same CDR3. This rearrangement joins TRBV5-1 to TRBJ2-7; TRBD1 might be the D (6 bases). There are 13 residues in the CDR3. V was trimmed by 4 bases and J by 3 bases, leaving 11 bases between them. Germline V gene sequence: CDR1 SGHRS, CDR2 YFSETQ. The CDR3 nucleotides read TGCGCCAGCAGCCTCGGGACACTCTACGAGCAGTACTTC. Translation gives CASSLGTLYEQYF.